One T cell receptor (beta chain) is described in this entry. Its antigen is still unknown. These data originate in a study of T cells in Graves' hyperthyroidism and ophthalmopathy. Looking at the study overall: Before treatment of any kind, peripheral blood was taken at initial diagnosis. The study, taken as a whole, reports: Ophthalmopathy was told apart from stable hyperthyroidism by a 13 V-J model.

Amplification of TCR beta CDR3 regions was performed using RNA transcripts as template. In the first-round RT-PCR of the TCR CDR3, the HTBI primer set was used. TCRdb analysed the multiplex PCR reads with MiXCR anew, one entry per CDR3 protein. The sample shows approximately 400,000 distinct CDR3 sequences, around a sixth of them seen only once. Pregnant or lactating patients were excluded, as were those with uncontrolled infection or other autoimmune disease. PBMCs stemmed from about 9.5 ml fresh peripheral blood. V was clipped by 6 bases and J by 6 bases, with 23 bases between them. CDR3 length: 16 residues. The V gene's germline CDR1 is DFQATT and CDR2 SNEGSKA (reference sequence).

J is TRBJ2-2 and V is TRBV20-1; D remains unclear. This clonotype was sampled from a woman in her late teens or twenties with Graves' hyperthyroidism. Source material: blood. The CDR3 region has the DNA TGCAGTGCAAACCCGGCTTGGGGTTCTAACTCCGGGGAGCTGTTTTTT. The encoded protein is CSANPAWGSNSGELFF.